These 11 T cell receptor beta chains were all obtained from the same sample, sequenced in a study of blood T cell repertoires in COVID-19. Assay used: immunoSEQ multiplex PCR; TCRdb lists only in-frame clones, some missing. The data hold approximately 230,000 clones, with 80% to 85% observed a single time. The sequencing input was peripheral blood. These receptors were obtained from a man in his thirties or forties with active or convalescent COVID-19.

This chain uses TRBV6-5 with TRBJ1-2; D unresolved. Trimming removed 7 bases at V and 3 bases at J, with 9 bases between. Looked up from germline, CDR1 is MNHEY and CDR2 is SVGAGI. The CDR3 extends over 12 amino acids. The CDR3 DNA reads TGTGCCAGCAAACAGTCTCACTATGGCTACACCTTC. It encodes CASKQSHYGYTF.

The V call is TRBV20-1, the J call TRBJ1-2; 8 bases are a match to TRBD1. The CDR3 sequence is 11 residues long. CDR1 is DFQATT and CDR2 is SNEGSKA in the germline V gene (reference sequence). J was trimmed by 4 bases and V by 6 bases; bases with no gene match: 1. Here the CDR3 reads CSATGVYGYTF. The CDR3 DNA reads TGCAGTGCGACAGGGGTCTATGGCTACACCTTC.

This chain connects TRBV6-5 to TRBJ2-3; TRBD2 agrees at 9 bases. Germline trimming cut 8 bases from V and 3 bases from J; bases unmatched to any gene: 6. This CDR3 region has 14 residues. Germline CDR1 and CDR2: MNHEY and SVGAGI. CDR3 region: CASGPGLATDTQYF. CDR3 DNA sequence: TGTGCCAGCGGTCCGGGACTAGCAACAGATACGCAGTATTTT.

In this sample, this clone turned up once. The chain carries TRBV29-1 and TRBJ2-1; D unresolved. The CDR3 runs to 14 residues. V lost 1 base to trimming and J lost 6 bases, with 13 bases between them. Germline CDR1 reads SQVTM; CDR2 reads ANQGSEA. The DNA of the CDR3 is TGCAGCGTTGAAGGCAGCGAATGGTTCAATGAGCAGTTCTTC. As protein: CSVEGSEWFNEQFF.

This rearrangement joins TRBV28 to TRBJ2-7; 9 nucleotides match TRBD2. Looked up from germline, CDR1 is MDHEN and CDR2 is SYDVKM. V trimming: 6 bases; J trimming: 4 bases; junction bases outside the gene matches: 1. The CDR3 is 12 residues long. The CDR3 DNA sequence: TGTGCCAGCAGCCTAGCGGGATACGAGCAGTACTTC. Encoded protein: CASSLAGYEQYF.

The rearrangement joins TRBV6-6 to TRBJ1-1; the match to TRBD1 covers 10 bases. Germline CDR1 and CDR2: MNHNY and SVGAGI (reference sequence). Losses at the gene ends were 7 bases for V and 1 base for J; bases not matched to a gene: 3. The CDR3 runs 14 residues. CDR3 sequence reads: CASNRDRGNTEAFF. CDR3 DNA sequence: TGTGCCAGCAACCGGGACAGGGGGAACACTGAAGCTTTCTTT.

This clone was counted a single time. The chain combines TRBV28 with TRBJ2-7, with 8 nucleotides matching TRBD1. The CDR3 is made up of 13 amino acids. Germline CDR1 is MDHEN and CDR2 is SYDVKM. The trim removed 5 bases at V and 0 bases at J, leaving 0 bases unmatched. The CDR3 DNA follows: TGTGCCAGCAGTGGGACAGGCTCCTACGAGCAGTACTTC. It codes for CASSGTGSYEQYF.

In its sample, this clone was seen a few times. CDR3 sequence (DNA): TGTGCCAGTAGCCCGGGACAGGGGACCGGCTACACCTTC. Encoded protein: CASSPGQGTGYTF. The rearrangement joins TRBV19 to TRBJ1-2, with TRBD1 matching over 10 bases. V trimming: 6 bases; J trimming: 8 bases; junction bases outside the gene matches: 6. This CDR3 comprises 13 residues. From germline, CDR1 is LNHDA and CDR2 SQIVND (reference sequence).

The rearrangement uses TRBV19 and TRBJ1-1; tentatively, D is TRBD1 (5 bases). This CDR3 is built from 15 residues. Trimming took 1 base from V and 6 from J, leaving 15 bases between them. Germline CDR1 reads LNHDA; CDR2 reads SQIVND (reference sequence). The CDR3 DNA reads as TGTGCCAGTAGTATAGGAACAGGCCTTCTTTCTGAAGCTTTCTTT. It specifies CASSIGTGLLSEAFF.

The chain uses TRBV7-9 and TRBJ1-1; maybe TRBD1 (5 bases). The V end was cut by 3 bases, the J end by 8 bases, with 13 bases between. CDR1 is SEHNR, CDR2 FQNEAQ, per germline (reference sequence). This CDR3 is 13 amino acids long. CDR3 DNA sequence: TGTGCCAGCAGCTTTGGCCAGGGCAACGAAGCTTTCTTT. Translation gives CASSFGQGNEAFF.

V is TRBV4-3 and J is TRBJ2-1, with a tentative D call TRBD1 (7 bases). Germline V lookup: CDR1 LGHNA, CDR2 YSLEER. The CDR3 extends over 14 amino acids. V was trimmed by 0 bases and J by 10 bases, leaving 13 bases between them. The CDR3 protein is CASSQDPGGPEQFF. The CDR3 nucleotides read TGCGCCAGCAGCCAAGATCCAGGGGGGCCAGAGCAGTTCTTC.